This T cell receptor beta chain emerged from a study of beta chain features in type 1 diabetes (dated by TCRdb to 2016 to 2019). Study-level background: Mean age, gender distribution, total cell number and subset yield were not different between patients and healthy donors. Across all samples, about 110 million sorted cells were examined, and cell number per subset correlated strongly with RNA yield. The study compared TCRB repertoires of sorted circulating CD4+ T cell subsets between recently diagnosed type 1 diabetes patients and matched healthy donors. Regulatory and stem cell-like memory subsets were obtained from only 8 patients and roughly eight healthy donors, while naive and central memory subsets were obtained from all 30 or so donors. Overall results and qualifications from the work: Because cDNA was sequenced instead of genomic DNA, activated cells with high expression could be over-represented, although the groups did not differ in activation or CD3 levels. HLA sub-analyses involved small numbers of individuals, so any influence of HLA type on TCRB rearrangement remained unresolved. Patients with type 1 diabetes made fewer insertions and deleted more nucleotides at VDJ recombination sites, implying thymic rearrangement abnormalities. Naive, central memory and regulatory TCRB repertoires appeared more similar among patients than among healthy donors. Type 1 diabetes patients showed a moderate but significant shortening of TCRB CDR3 length in all four CD4+ subsets. PCR may preferentially amplify shorter templates, but because patient and control samples were amplified and corrected together, any resulting skew would affect both groups equally.

Each donor gave one peripheral blood draw, roughly 110 mL on average, collected into heparinised tubes. A BD FACSAria II was used to sort naive, central memory, regulatory and stem cell-like memory CD4+ T cells with a panel that included CD45RO, CCR7, CD25, CD127, CD95 and CD27. A purity above 95% was achieved for all sorted populations. PBMCs were isolated immediately by Lymphoprep density gradient centrifugation and stained directly without culture. Samples were stained and sorted in pairs, with one healthy donor and one patient per experiment, so that batch effects were minimized. Germline trimming: 5 bases from V, 2 bases from J; junction bases outside gene matches: 2. The CDR3 sequence holds 12 residues, the cysteine and phenylalanine included. Only the CDR3 part of the read is kept: 36 bases, read in frame from the first base. As encoded in the germline V gene, CDR1 is SQVTM while CDR2 is ANQGSEA.

The entire isolated RNA was reverse transcribed using the High Capacity cDNA Reverse Transcription Kit, and thus expressed TCRB transcripts were sequenced. Naive, central memory and regulatory T cell samples underwent deep immunoSEQ sequencing, averaging about 3.57 million total reads per sample. Sorted cells were lysed in RLT buffer, and RNA was extracted using DNase-treated RNeasy Micro or Mini kits according to cell number. Each cell subset was processed on its own to prevent cross-contamination, while patient and healthy donor samples were processed together. Using the immunoSEQ multiplex PCR, TCRB sequences were amplified from cDNA into 87-bp fragments spanning the CDR3 region. The amplicons were sequenced using the Illumina HiSeq platform. Turning to the authors' computational methods: Synthetic template baselines were used to correct PCR bias computationally, reads within Hamming distance 2 were collapsed, and singletons that could not be merged were discarded. Reads were aligned to IMGT to assign V, D and J genes, CDR3 length, and insertions or deletions at six rearrangement sites. Within each subset, clonotype counts were normalized to sorted cell number, and only after that were true diversity and Gini coefficients computed with the tcR R package. The overlap coefficient, calculated on TCRB nucleotide sequences, was used to quantify repertoire sharing. As a proxy for the pre-selection repertoire, out-of-frame TCRB sequences from naive cells were analyzed. The table was pulled from immuneACCESS by TCRdb, which kept in-frame rearrangements only. Such tables lose some clones; where checked, under half of the loss comes from unresolved V genes, and the rest has no known cause. V and J calls and clone size follow that table, whereas D and trimming were derived from the DNA. This sample is represented by 450,000 to 600,000 clones; approximately 28% of them were singletons. The ten largest clones represent about 0.06% of the sample.

This clone was seen a few times. The target of this receptor is not known. Base qualities are not at hand, and no much larger clone is one base apart. The receptor's source is a man between 18 and 35 years old in good health. The sequencing input was naive CD4+ T cells from blood. The cell subset or site label here, explained by the study, means: true naive CD4+ T cells. The sequence is built from TRBV29-1 and TRBJ1-2; TRBD1 agrees with 7 junctional bases. The CDR3 region reads CSVTTGNYGYTF. The sequence in DNA is TGCAGCGTTACGACAGGGAACTATGGCTACACCTTC.